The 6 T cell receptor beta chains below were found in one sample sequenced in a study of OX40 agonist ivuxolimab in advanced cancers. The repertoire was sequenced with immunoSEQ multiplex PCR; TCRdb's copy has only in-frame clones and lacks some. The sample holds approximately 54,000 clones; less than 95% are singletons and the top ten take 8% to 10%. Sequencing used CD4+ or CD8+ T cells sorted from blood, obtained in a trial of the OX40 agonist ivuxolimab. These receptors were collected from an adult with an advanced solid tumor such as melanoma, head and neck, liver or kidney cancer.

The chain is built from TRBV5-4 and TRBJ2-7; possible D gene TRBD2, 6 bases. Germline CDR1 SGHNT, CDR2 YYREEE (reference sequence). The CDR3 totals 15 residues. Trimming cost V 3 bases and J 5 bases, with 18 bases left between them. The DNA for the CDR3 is TGTGCCAGCAGCTCTCCGTACGGGACTCCGGACGAGCAGTACTTC. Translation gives CASSSPYGTPDEQYF.

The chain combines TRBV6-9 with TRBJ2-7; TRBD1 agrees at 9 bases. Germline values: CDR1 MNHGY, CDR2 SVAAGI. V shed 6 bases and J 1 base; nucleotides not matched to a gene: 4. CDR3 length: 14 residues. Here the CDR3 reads CASSPDRGSYEQYF. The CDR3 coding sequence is TGTGCCAGCAGCCCGGACAGGGGTTCCTACGAGCAGTACTTC.

DNA for the CDR3: TGTGCCAGCAGCCCCCTGGGGACCGGGGAGCTGTTTTTT. Translated: CASSPLGTGELFF. This chain joins TRBV7-2 and TRBJ2-2, with D hard to call. This CDR3 is built from 13 residues. CDR1 is SGHTA, CDR2 FQGNSA, per germline. The V end was cut by 5 bases, the J end by 5 bases, with 9 bases between.

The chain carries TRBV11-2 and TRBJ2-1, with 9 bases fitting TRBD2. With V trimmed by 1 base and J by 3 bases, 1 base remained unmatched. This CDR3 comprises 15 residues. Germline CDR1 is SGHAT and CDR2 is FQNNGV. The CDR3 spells CASSLVAGDYNEQFF. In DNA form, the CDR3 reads TGTGCCAGCAGCTTAGTAGCGGGAGACTACAATGAGCAGTTCTTC.

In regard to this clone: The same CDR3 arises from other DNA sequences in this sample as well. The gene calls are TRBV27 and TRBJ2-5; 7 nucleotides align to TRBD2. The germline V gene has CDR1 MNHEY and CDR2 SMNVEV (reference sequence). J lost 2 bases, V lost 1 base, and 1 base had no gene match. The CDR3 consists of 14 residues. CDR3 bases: TGTGCCAGCAGTTTATGGGGAGGGCAAGAGACCCAGTACTTC. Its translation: CASSLWGGQETQYF.

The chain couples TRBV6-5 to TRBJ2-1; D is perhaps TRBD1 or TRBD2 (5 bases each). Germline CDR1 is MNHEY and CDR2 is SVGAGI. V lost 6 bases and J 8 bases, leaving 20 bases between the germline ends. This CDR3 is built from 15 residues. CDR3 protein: CASSLQVGAPHEQFF. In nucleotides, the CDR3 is TGTGCCAGCAGCCTTCAGGTCGGGGCCCCCCATGAGCAGTTCTTC.